The T cell receptor (beta chain) under discussion was sequenced for a study of CD8+ T cells in alopecia areata. Extraction of RNA preceded its reverse transcription into cDNA, which served as the sequencing template. Generated by immunoSEQ multiplex PCR, the TCRdb table keeps only in-frame clones and is missing some. The sample consists of 90,000 or so clones, 44% of them appearing once. Study-wide points: Affected lesional scalp, above all in alopecia totalis/universalis, was more clonal than normal scalp.

Details on this clone: The antigen is undetermined.

The treatment is: oral pan-JAK inhibitor, 5-10 mg twice daily. Germline V gene sequence: CDR1 SNHLY, CDR2 FYNNEI. The V gene lost 8 bases and the J gene lost 6 bases, with 7 bases spanning the gap. The CDR3 consists of 11 residues. The starting material was CD8+ T cells sorted from blood, obtained at week 24, from a patient treated with tofacitinib. The gene calls are TRBV2 and TRBJ2-2; D is possibly TRBD2 (5 bases). This sequence originates from a human donor with alopecia areata. Written as DNA, the CDR3 is TGTGCCAGCCGCGGGTCCGGGGAGCTGTTTTTT. Its protein is CASRGSGELFF.